This TCR beta chain was found in a study of blood T cells in healthy people across ages. Study overall: Capturing about one barcoded beta molecule per two T cells was achieved by template switching. Study-wide findings and caveats: Not knowing donor CMV status may have confounded expanded clonotype changes. Both naive CD4+ cell counts and diversity were greater in long-lived donors than in aged donors.

Trimming shortened V by 4 bases and J by 2 bases, and 13 bases separated the two germline ends. The germline V gene encodes CDR1 SGHRS and CDR2 YFSETQ. The CDR3 runs to 14 residues. A second PCR of 7 to 11 cycles used a sample-barcoded 5' primer and a J-beta primer mix. TCRdb fed the 5' RACE reads into MiXCR, producing one record per CDR3 protein. The sample yields under 2 million distinct CDR3 sequences, almost 35% seen once. With respect to this clonotype: Its antigen is undetermined.

This receptor was obtained from a woman aged 30 to 39 in good health. Sequences were obtained from blood. The chain has TRBV5-1 and TRBJ2-7, with D perhaps matching TRBD1 (6 bases). The CDR3 region is CASSAGQPAYEQYF. The CDR3 DNA sequence: TGCGCCAGCAGCGCCGGACAGCCAGCCTACGAGCAGTACTTC. Based on the CDR3 plus reference TRBV5-1 and TRBJ2-7, the full variable domain is KAGVTQTPRYLIKTRGQQVTLSCSPISGHRSVSWYQQTPGQGLQFLFEYFSETQRNKGNFPGRFSGRQFSNSRSEMNVSTLELGDSALYLCASSAGQPAYEQYFGPGTRLTVT.